This TCR beta chain was sequenced in a study of shared clonotypes between healthy human individuals. The protocol was immunoSEQ multiplex PCR, while the TCRdb copy is restricted to in-frame clones and leaves out a portion. Found here are 450,000 to 600,000 clones, less than 85% of them singletons; the top ten hold around 13%. V shed 3 bases and J shed 11 bases, with 29 bases lying between them. This CDR3 contains 17 residues. Germline-derived CDR1 and CDR2 are MDHEN and SYDVKM. The sequence was obtained from a middle-aged woman in good health. Some clones in this sample may be carry-over from other donors' samples. The rearrangement joins TRBV28 to TRBJ2-7, with D maybe TRBD2 (6 bases). The sample comprised PBMCs. CDR3 loop: CASSLTGGGKQTDWKYF. As DNA, the CDR3 is TGTGCCAGCAGTTTGACGGGTGGCGGGAAGCAGACGGATTGGAAGTACTTC.